Following are 25 T cell receptor beta chains from one sample sequenced in a study of T cell responses to AZD1222 COVID-19 vaccine. Assay used: immunoSEQ multiplex PCR; TCRdb lists only in-frame clones, some missing. The sample lists 150,000 to 160,000 clones; approximately 91% were seen once. The input for sequencing was peripheral blood, taken 28 days after the second AZD1222 dose. The receptors were sampled from an adult who received the AZD1222 COVID-19 vaccine.

The rearrangement uses TRBV5-1 and TRBJ2-1; D may be TRBD1 (6 bases). V lost 3 bases and J 1 base, leaving 20 bases between the germline ends. The CDR3 is 18 residues long. From germline, CDR1 is SGHRS and CDR2 YFSETQ. As DNA, the CDR3 is TGCGCCAGCAGCTCTCAGAGTAGGGGGACCAGGTCCTACAATGAGCAGTTCTTC. This translates into CASSSQSRGTRSYNEQFF.

The gene calls are TRBV4-1 and TRBJ2-5; 9 bases align to TRBD1. CDR3 length: 16 amino acids. Trimming took 2 bases from V and 4 from J; bases not matched to a gene: 8. Germline V gene lookup returns CDR1 MGHRA and CDR2 YSYEKL. The CDR3 DNA reads as TGCGCCAGCAGCCAATCCCCTGGGACAGGGCTAGAGACCCAGTACTTC. It yields the protein CASSQSPGTGLETQYF.

The chain carries TRBV28 and TRBJ2-7; 12 positions match TRBD2. Per germline, CDR1 MDHEN and CDR2 SYDVKM. The CDR3 consists of 19 residues. Trimming removed 3 bases from V and 3 bases from J; junction bases left unmatched: 15. In nucleotides, the CDR3 is TGTGCCAGCAGTTTCCCTATAAGGACTAGCGGGGCAAAGAACTACGAGCAGTACTTC. This codes for CASSFPIRTSGAKNYEQYF.

V is TRBV12-3 or TRBV12-4 and J is TRBJ1-2; 7 bases agree with TRBD1. The CDR3 covers 12 residues. V was pared by 5 bases and J by 9 bases, with 6 bases of the junction left unmatched. This CDR3 reads CASSRQGVSYTF. The CDR3 coding sequence is TGTGCCAGCAGTAGACAGGGAGTAAGCTACACCTTC.

The chain carries TRBV2 and TRBJ1-2, with unresolved D. V lost 4 bases and J lost 4, with 7 bases in between. The CDR3 is 12 residues long. The germline gives CDR1 SNHLY, CDR2 FYNNEI. CDR3 loop: CASSGRSYGYTF. Here the CDR3 DNA reads TGTGCCAGCAGTGGGAGGTCCTATGGCTACACCTTC.

The rearrangement uses TRBV5-1 and TRBJ1-5; D ambiguous. Germline CDR1 SGHRS, CDR2 YFSETQ. The V gene lost 3 bases and the J gene lost 0 bases, with 4 bases spanning the gap. This CDR3 spans 13 amino acids. CDR3 protein: CASSSSSNQPQHF. CDR3 coding DNA: TGCGCCAGCAGCTCCAGTAGCAATCAGCCCCAGCATTTT.

This sequence joins TRBV3-1 (or the pseudogene TRBV3-2) and TRBJ1-4; weak D call: TRBD1 (6 bases). This CDR3 is 12 amino acids long. The germline V gene has CDR1 LGHDT and CDR2 YNNKEL (reference sequence). V dropped 3 bases and J dropped 11 bases, with 10 bases sitting between them. DNA for the CDR3: TGTGCCAGCAGCCACGGGGGGCAGAAACTGTTTTTT. It specifies CASSHGGQKLFF.

This rearrangement joins TRBV30 to TRBJ2-7; 8 bases are a match to TRBD1. Per germline, CDR1 GTSNPN and CDR2 SVGIG (reference sequence). V lost 5 bases and J lost 2; bases outside the gene matches: 8. The CDR3 has 14 residues. The DNA for the CDR3 is TGTGCCTGGGACACAGGGGGGCAGACCTACGAGCAGTACTTC. Its protein product is CAWDTGGQTYEQYF.

The genes are TRBV3-1 (or the pseudogene TRBV3-2) and TRBJ1-5; tentatively, D is TRBD1 (5 bases). The CDR3 consists of 15 residues. Trimming removed 1 base at V and 2 bases at J, with 9 bases between. CDR1 is LGHDT, CDR2 YNNKEL, per germline (reference sequence). As DNA, the CDR3 is TGTGCCAGCAGCCAAGGAGGGGCGGGCAATCAGCCCCAGCATTTT. Its protein product is CASSQGGAGNQPQHF.

The chain is built from TRBV7-9 and TRBJ2-1; D call uncertain. Germline assignment: CDR1 SEHNR and CDR2 FQNEAQ (reference sequence). The CDR3 is 15 residues long. Trimming removed 2 bases from V and 1 base from J, with 9 bases in between. The CDR3 spells CASSLKGSSYNEQFF. The CDR3 region has the DNA TGTGCCAGCAGCTTAAAGGGTTCTTCCTACAATGAGCAGTTCTTC.

The V call is TRBV10-2, the J call TRBJ1-1, with D possibly matching TRBD1 (5 bases). Trimming stripped 6 bases from V and 0 bases from J, with 14 bases between. There are 15 residues in the CDR3. Germline V CDR1 and CDR2: WSHSY, SAAADI. The CDR3 here is CASRDTRLLNTEAFF. CDR3 sequence (DNA): TGCGCCAGCAGGGACACCCGTCTCCTGAACACTGAAGCTTTCTTT.

The chain combines TRBV15 with TRBJ2-3, with 7 bases matching TRBD1. V dropped 6 bases and J dropped 0; count of bases not matched to a gene: 3. Germline loops: CDR1 LNHNV, CDR2 YYDKDF (reference sequence). This CDR3 has 14 residues. In DNA, the CDR3 is TGTGCCACCAGTTTACAGGGGAGCACAGATACGCAGTATTTT. Translated: CATSLQGSTDTQYF. Looking up the rest from reference TRBV15 and TRBJ2-3 gives the full variable domain: DAMVIQNPRYQVTQFGKPVTLSCSQTLNHNVMYWYQQKSSQAPKLLFHYYDKDFNNEADTPDNFQSRRPNTSFCFLDIRSPGLGDTAMYLCATSLQGSTDTQYFGPGTRLTVL.

This chain links TRBV30 with TRBJ2-3; 8 bases fit TRBD1. Looked up from germline, CDR1 is GTSNPN and CDR2 is SVGIG (reference sequence). The CDR3 is made up of 15 amino acids. V lost 2 bases and J lost 2; bases outside the gene matches: 6. CDR3 bases: TGTGCCTGGAGTCCCCCGGACAGGGTCACAGATACGCAGTATTTT. Translated: CAWSPPDRVTDTQYF.

The chain couples TRBV19 to TRBJ1-2; the D is unclear. The CDR3 loop spans 13 amino acids. Trimming left V 7 bases short and J 1 base short, with 10 bases between. Germline CDR1 is LNHDA and CDR2 is SQIVND (reference sequence). CDR3 sequence (DNA): TGTGCCAGTACTAATTCCCGTAACTATGGCTACACCTTC. It yields the protein CASTNSRNYGYTF.

The chain uses TRBV19 and TRBJ2-4; no definite D call. The CDR3 runs 14 residues. The germline V and J ends were trimmed by 9 bases and 0 bases, with 12 bases remaining between them. From germline, CDR1 is LNHDA and CDR2 SQIVND (reference sequence). Here the CDR3 reads CASPNILAKNIQYF. The CDR3 nucleotides read TGTGCCAGCCCGAATATACTAGCCAAAAACATTCAGTACTTC.

The chain is built from TRBV25-1 and TRBJ2-5, with D possibly TRBD1 on 6 matching bases. V lost 8 bases to trimming and J lost 0 bases, with 16 bases between them. Germline CDR1 MGHDK, CDR2 SYGVNS. The CDR3 extends over 15 amino acids. CDR3 coding DNA: TGTGCCAGCCAAAACCGGACAGTTTACCAAGAGACCCAGTACTTC. Protein: CASQNRTVYQETQYF.

The chain employs TRBV30 and TRBJ1-2; D is unresolved. Trimming shortened V by 0 bases and J by 6 bases, and 14 bases separated the two germline ends. Germline V gene data show CDR1 as GTSNPN and CDR2 as SVGIG (reference sequence). The CDR3 is 14 residues long. The CDR3 coding sequence is TGTGCCTGGAGTGTACTATTGGGGTTGCATGGCTACACCTTC. Translating gives CAWSVLLGLHGYTF.

The CDR3: CASSSIGGPDYEQYF. CDR3 in DNA: TGTGCCAGCAGCTCAATCGGGGGACCTGACTACGAGCAGTACTTC. The chain employs TRBV7-2 and TRBJ2-7; TRBD2 is a possible D gene (6 bases). V was clipped by 4 bases and J by 3 bases, with 16 bases between them. Germline V gene sequence: CDR1 SGHTA, CDR2 FQGNSA. The CDR3 is 15 amino acids.

The V gene is TRBV19, the J gene TRBJ2-6; tentative D call: TRBD2 (5 bases). The CDR3 spans 15 residues. V shed 7 bases and J shed 1 base, with 11 bases lying between them. Germline-derived CDR1 and CDR2 are LNHDA and SQIVND (reference sequence). The CDR3 sequence is CASTPGISGANVLTF. For the CDR3, the DNA is TGTGCCAGTACTCCCGGGATTTCTGGGGCCAACGTCCTGACTTTC.

This clone was observed a handful of times. The same CDR3 can be traced to other DNA sequences in this sample. The gene calls are TRBV28 and TRBJ2-3; the match to TRBD2 covers 7 bases. Looked up from germline, CDR1 is MDHEN and CDR2 is SYDVKM. The CDR3 is 15 residues long. After removal of 5 bases from V and 3 bases from J, the junction contained 8 bases not matched to a gene. Written as DNA, the CDR3 is TGTGCCAGCAGTCCCCCTAGCGGACTAACAGATACGCAGTATTTT. Encoded protein: CASSPPSGLTDTQYF.

V is TRBV18 and J is TRBJ1-2, with a tentative D call TRBD1 (6 bases). In germline, CDR1 is KGHSH, CDR2 LQKENI. Trimming took 2 bases from V and 3 from J, leaving 16 bases between them. CDR3 length: 16 residues. CDR3 nucleotides: TGTGCCAGCTCACCAGGCAGTGTGGGGGCGTACTATGGCTACACCTTC. It codes for CASSPGSVGAYYGYTF. The variable domain in full, completed from reference TRBV18 and TRBJ1-2, reads NAGVMQNPRHLVRRRGQEARLRCSPMKGHSHVYWYRQLPEEGLKFMVYLQKENIIDESGMPKERFSAEFPKEGPSILRIQQVVRGDSAAYFCASSPGSVGAYYGYTFGSGTRLTVV.

This rearrangement joins TRBV20-1 to TRBJ1-5; D perhaps matches TRBD1 (6 bases). V was cut by 3 bases and J by 1 base, with 13 bases left in between. This CDR3 comprises 15 residues. The germline V gene has CDR1 DFQATT and CDR2 SNEGSKA (reference sequence). The CDR3 region is CSASRPGASNQPQHF. The CDR3 coding sequence is TGCAGTGCTAGTCGTCCAGGGGCAAGCAATCAGCCCCAGCATTTT.

This chain connects TRBV28 to TRBJ1-2, with 7 positions matching TRBD1. Germline CDR1 reads MDHEN; CDR2 reads SYDVKM. CDR3 size: 13 residues. The ends lost 5 bases at V and 4 bases at J; junction bases unmatched: 4. CDR3 bases: TGTGCCAGCAGTACAGGGGTCGGCTATGGCTACACCTTC. This codes for CASSTGVGYGYTF.

The chain combines TRBV3-1 (or the pseudogene TRBV3-2) with TRBJ1-2; no reliable D call. The CDR3 contains 16 residues. From germline, CDR1 is LGHDT and CDR2 YNNKEL (reference sequence). V was shortened by 0 bases and J by 0 bases, with 11 bases between the two germline ends. CDR3 sequence reads: CASSQDSPGSNYGYTF. In DNA, the CDR3 is TGTGCCAGCAGCCAAGACTCCCCAGGTTCTAACTATGGCTACACCTTC.

This clone was seen only once. The chain is built from TRBV27 and TRBJ1-1; D not resolved. CDR1 MNHEY and CDR2 SMNVEV come from the germline V gene (reference sequence). Deletions cut 7 bases from V and 4 bases from J, with 13 bases between. The CDR3 consists of 13 residues. As DNA, the CDR3 is TGTGCCAGCACCGACCTCGCAGGCACTGAAGCTTTCTTT. Its protein product is CASTDLAGTEAFF.